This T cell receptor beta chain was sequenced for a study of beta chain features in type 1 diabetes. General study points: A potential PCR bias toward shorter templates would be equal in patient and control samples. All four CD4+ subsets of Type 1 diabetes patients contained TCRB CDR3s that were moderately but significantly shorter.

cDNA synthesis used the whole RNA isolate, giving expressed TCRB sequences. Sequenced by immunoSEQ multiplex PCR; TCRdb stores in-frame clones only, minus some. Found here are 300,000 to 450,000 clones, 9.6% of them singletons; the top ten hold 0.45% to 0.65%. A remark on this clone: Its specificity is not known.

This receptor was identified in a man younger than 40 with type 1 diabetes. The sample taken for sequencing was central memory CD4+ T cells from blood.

CDR3 in amino acids: CASSLYGVSGTEAFF. CDR3 coding DNA: TGTGCCAGCAGCTTATACGGGGTATCAGGGACTGAAGCTTTCTTT. The V call is TRBV11-2, the J call TRBJ1-1; possibly TRBD1 for D (5 bases). In germline, CDR1 is SGHAT, CDR2 FQNNGV. V lost 2 bases, J lost 5 bases, and 15 bases lay in between. The CDR3 contains 15 residues.